The 5 T cell receptor beta chains given below trace back to one sample, sequenced in a study of CD8+CD57+ T cells in acquired aplastic anemia. The template for TCR beta VDJ and CDR3 sequence profiling was genomic DNA. TCRdb reprocessed the reads via MiXCR and lists one record per CDR3 protein. The sample lists about 210,000 distinct CDR3 sequences, approximately 60% seen once, with over 25% in the top ten. Sequencing input: sorted CD4+, CD8+, or CD8+CD57+ T cells (not recorded which) from PBMCs. The receptor set was obtained from a human donor in good health.

This chain uses TRBV7-3 with TRBJ2-2; TRBD2 might be the D (6 bases). The CDR3 runs to 16 residues. CDR1 and CDR2 (germline): SGHTA, FQGTGA. The ends were cut back, 2 bases at V and 2 bases at J, with 12 bases in the middle. The CDR3 bases are TGTGCCAGCAGCTTAGCGCCGGGGGTAAACACCGGGGAGCTGTTTTTT. Translating gives CASSLAPGVNTGELFF. Filled out from reference TRBV7-3 and TRBJ2-2, the complete variable domain reads GAGVSQTPSNKVTEKGKYVELRCDPISGHTALYWYRQSLGQGPEFLIYFQGTGAADDSGLPNDRFFAVRPEGSVSTLKIQRTERGDSAVYLCASSLAPGVNTGELFFGEGSRLTVL.

The rearrangement links TRBV20-1 to TRBJ2-6; D is uncertain. The V end was cut by 1 base, the J end by 0 bases, with 10 bases between. The CDR3 spans 16 residues. Germline V gives CDR1 DFQATT, CDR2 SNEGSKA (reference sequence). CDR3 in DNA: TGCAGTGCTAGAGCCTTAGGTCACTCTGGGGCCAACGTCCTGACTTTC. It encodes CSARALGHSGANVLTF.

The rearrangement uses TRBV2 and TRBJ2-6; possibly TRBD2 for D (5 bases). Trimming removed 11 bases from V and 4 bases from J, with 18 bases in between. The CDR3 spans 15 residues. Germline lookup yields CDR1 SNHLY and CDR2 FYNNEI. CDR3 coding DNA: TGTGCCGGTTCCGATCGGGGTTCCGGGGCCAACGTCCTGACTTTC. Translation gives CAGSDRGSGANVLTF.

The V call is TRBV7-6, the J call TRBJ2-7; TRBD1 aligns across 7 bases. CDR3 length: 15 amino acids. CDR1 and CDR2 from the germline V gene are SGHVS and FNYEAQ. The V gene end was trimmed by 5 bases and the J gene end by 5 bases; junction bases not matched to a gene: 12. In DNA, the CDR3 is TGTGCCAGCAGCGGTTTCGGAACAGGGGTACACGAGCAGTACTTC. This translates into CASSGFGTGVHEQYF.

Of note for this clonotype: A much larger clone lies a single base off, so this may be a read error. The J gene is TRBJ2-1, the V gene TRBV6-5; no clear D. Per the germline V gene, CDR1 is MNHEY and CDR2 is SVGAGI. This CDR3 region has 13 residues. The CDR3 protein is CATRSGSHNEQFF. The DNA of the CDR3 is TGTGCCACTAGATCGGGCTCCCACAATGAGCAGTTCTTC.